The TCR beta chain under discussion was sequenced for a study of T cell repertoires in cytomegalovirus infection. Looking at the study overall: Public TCR beta signature analysis indicated the presence of both CMV infection and matching HLA type.

Study-level findings and limits: Clonotypes of TCR beta that were HLA-C-restricted and CMV-specific dominated the ex vivo response.

This clonotype was counted only a few times. Antigen: not known. Via MiXCR, TCRdb re-called the reads, giving one row per CDR3 protein. The sample carries 150,000 to 200,000 distinct CDR3 sequences, about 21% recorded once. Sequenced material: PBMCs. This TCR derives from a human donor in good health (CMV status not recorded). Some clones in this sample may be carry-over from other donors' samples.

DNA of the CDR3: TGTGCCAGCAGCTTAGGACGGGGGAACACCGGGGAGCTGTTTTTT. The encoded protein is CASSLGRGNTGELFF. The V call is TRBV11-3, the J call TRBJ2-2, with D tentatively TRBD2 (5 bases). Germline V gene sequence: CDR1 SGHNT, CDR2 YENEEA. This CDR3 comprises 15 residues. V shed 1 base and J shed 1 base, with 7 bases lying between them. Combining the CDR3 with reference TRBV11-3 and TRBJ2-2 gives the whole variable domain EAGVVQSPRYKIIEKKQPVAFWCNPISGHNTLYWYLQNLGQGPELLIRYENEEAVDDSQLPKDRFSAERLKGVDSTLKIQPAELGDSAVYLCASSLGRGNTGELFFGEGSRLTVL.